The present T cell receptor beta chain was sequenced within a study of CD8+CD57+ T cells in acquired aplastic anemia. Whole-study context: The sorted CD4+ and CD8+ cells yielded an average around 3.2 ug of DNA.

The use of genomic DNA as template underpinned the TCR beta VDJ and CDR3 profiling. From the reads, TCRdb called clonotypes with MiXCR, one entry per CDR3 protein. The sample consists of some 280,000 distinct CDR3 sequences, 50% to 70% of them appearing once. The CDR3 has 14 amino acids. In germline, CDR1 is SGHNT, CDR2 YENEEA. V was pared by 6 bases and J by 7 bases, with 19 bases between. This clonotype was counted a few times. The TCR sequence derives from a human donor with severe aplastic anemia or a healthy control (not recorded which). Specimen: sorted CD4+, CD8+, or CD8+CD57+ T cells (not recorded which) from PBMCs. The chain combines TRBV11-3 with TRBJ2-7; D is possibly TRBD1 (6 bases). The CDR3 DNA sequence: TGTGCCAGCAGACCACAGGGAGCTCTTGGAGAGCAGTACTTC. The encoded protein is CASRPQGALGEQYF.